In this sample, the clone carrying this T cell receptor beta chain is medium-sized. Trimming removed 1 base from V and 2 bases from J, with 9 bases in between. Germline lookup yields CDR1 SGHTA and CDR2 FQGNSA. This CDR3 spans 14 amino acids. Mismatch repair deficiency was confirmed in all patients, by PCR or immunohistochemistry. This sample is drawn from a study of PD-1 blockade in mismatch repair-deficient tumors. Libraries were prepared by immunoSEQ multiplex PCR; TCRdb keeps only in-frame clonotypes and omits some of them. The sample has 120,000 or so clones, approximately 90% seen once. The source was peripheral blood, collected 44 weeks after starting pembrolizumab. The gene calls are TRBV7-2 and TRBJ2-7; D is ambiguous. This clonotype was sampled from an adult with mismatch repair-deficient cancer. DNA for the CDR3: TGTGCCAGCAGCTTAGTCGTTGGACCCTACGAGCAGTACTTC. Translating it yields CASSLVVGPYEQYF.